Listed below are T cell receptor beta chains from one sample, sequenced in a study of Ad26.COV2.S vaccination and SARS-CoV-2 variants. This table comes from immunoSEQ multiplex PCR, and its TCRdb copy is limited to in-frame clones, with some not included. Among hundreds of thousands of clones listed, around 88% were seen once. The specimen was peripheral blood, collected in a trial of Ad26.COV2.S vaccine versus placebo. These receptors came from a person aged 18-60 years who received the Ad26.COV2.S COVID-19 vaccine or a placebo. The CDR3 runs from the conserved cysteine through the conserved F or W. The D gene is left open where the match is weak. Clone size, where shown, is once, few, many, or a class for clones that have expanded.

CDR3	DNA	size	D	V	J
CASSLGHVAGGYNEQFF	TGTGCCAGCAGCTTGGGCCACGTAGCGGGGGGTTACAATGAGCAGTTCTTC	-	TRBD2	TRBV5-6	TRBJ2-1
CASGDSSSGNTIYF	TGTGCCAGCGGGGACAGCAGCTCTGGAAACACCATATATTTT	once	TRBD1	TRBV2	TRBJ1-3
CASSPSGRTDTQYF	TGTGCCAGCTCACCAAGCGGTCGGACAGATACGCAGTATTTT	-	-	TRBV18	TRBJ2-3
CAWSRSTWGEKLFF	TGTGCCTGGAGTCGGAGTACGTGGGGAGAAAAACTGTTTTTT	once	-	TRBV30	TRBJ1-4
CATRPGTSGGARETQYF	TGTGCCACCAGGCCGGGGACTAGCGGGGGGGCGCGGGAGACCCAGTACTTC	-	TRBD2	TRBV15	TRBJ2-5
CASTESRGAGNTEAFF	TGTGCCAGCACAGAAAGCAGGGGCGCGGGGAACACTGAAGCTTTCTTT	few	-	TRBV18	TRBJ1-1
CASSVTGVGTQYF	TGTGCCAGCAGCGTGACAGGGGTTGGTACGCAGTATTTT	-	TRBD1	TRBV28	TRBJ2-3
CASSLGQIMNTEAFF	TGCGCCAGCAGCTTGGGACAGATCATGAACACTGAAGCTTTCTTT	-	-	TRBV5-1	TRBJ1-1
CASSLAGFQYF	TGTGCCAGCAGCTTGGCGGGATTTCAGTACTTC	-	-	TRBV5-8	TRBJ2-4
CASSVEGLYADTQYF	TGTGCCAGCAGCGTAGAGGGGCTATACGCGGATACGCAGTATTTT	-	-	TRBV9	TRBJ2-3
CASSLAVNQPQHF	TGTGCCAGCAGTTTGGCCGTTAATCAGCCCCAGCATTTT	few	-	TRBV27	TRBJ1-5
CASSFRRANRDRRINEQYF	TGTGCCAGCAGTTTCCGGAGGGCGAACCGGGACAGAAGAATTAACGAGCAGTACTTC	few	-	TRBV28	TRBJ2-7
CASTLDRNTEAFF	TGTGCCAGCACGTTGGACAGGAACACTGAAGCTTTCTTT	once	-	TRBV2	TRBJ1-1
CASSSGQGADTIYF	TGCGCCAGCAGCTCGGGACAGGGGGCGGACACCATATATTTT	-	TRBD1	TRBV5-1	TRBJ1-3
CASSGVRGNYGYTF	TGTGCCAGCTCCGGAGTCAGGGGTAACTATGGCTACACCTTC	-	-	TRBV18	TRBJ1-2
CASRKQGVGTGELFF	TGTGCCAGCAGGAAACAGGGAGTAGGCACCGGGGAGCTGTTTTTT	-	-	TRBV27	TRBJ2-2
CASRQGDQPQHF	TGTGCCAGCAGGCAGGGGGATCAGCCCCAGCATTTT	-	TRBD1	TRBV28	TRBJ1-5
CASSLGVNTEAFF	TGCGCCAGCAGCTTGGGGGTGAACACTGAAGCTTTCTTT	-	-	TRBV5-1	TRBJ1-1
CASSLGTEGYEQYF	TGTGCCAGCAGCCTCGGGACAGAGGGCTACGAGCAGTACTTC	-	TRBD1	TRBV7-9	TRBJ2-7
CASTRDREQSPLHF	TGTGCCAGCACCAGGGACAGGGAACAATCACCCCTCCACTTT	-	TRBD1	TRBV9	TRBJ1-6
CASSLEGQGDASPLHF	TGTGCCAGCAGCCTGGAGGGACAGGGGGACGCTTCACCCCTCCACTTT	once	TRBD1	TRBV6-2/TRBV6-3	TRBJ1-6
CASSRGQFNTGELFF	TGTGCCAGCAGCCGAGGACAATTTAACACCGGGGAGCTGTTTTTT	-	-	TRBV4-2	TRBJ2-2
CASSQEPAETQYF	TGTGCCAGCAGCCAAGAACCAGCCGAGACCCAGTACTTC	-	-	TRBV3-1/TRBV3-2	TRBJ2-5
CASRGTSATYEQYF	TGTGCCAGCAGGGGGACTAGCGCAACCTACGAGCAGTACTTC	-	TRBD2	TRBV2	TRBJ2-7
CASSYGGAPNNYGYTF	TGTGCCAGCAGTTACGGGGGGGCCCCTAATAACTATGGCTACACCTTC	-	-	TRBV6-5	TRBJ1-2
CASSQDRGELEQYF	TGTGCCAGCTCACAGGACAGGGGAGAGCTAGAGCAGTACTTC	-	TRBD1	TRBV18	TRBJ2-7
CASSLGGTGQETQYF	TGTGCCAGCAGCTTAGGGGGGACAGGTCAAGAGACCCAGTACTTC	-	TRBD1	TRBV11-2	TRBJ2-5
CASSAQGGPGSPLHF	TGTGCCAGCAGCGCACAGGGTGGGCCCGGCTCACCCCTCCACTTT	-	-	TRBV9	TRBJ1-6
CASSSLAGGYNEQFF	TGTGCCAGCAGTTCCCTAGCGGGGGGCTACAATGAGCAGTTCTTC	-	TRBD2	TRBV27	TRBJ2-1
CATSDLGQGANEQFF	TGTGCCACCAGCGATTTGGGACAGGGGGCAAATGAGCAGTTCTTC	-	TRBD1	TRBV24-1	TRBJ2-1
CATSDGSGGVETQYF	TGTGCCACCAGTGATGGTAGCGGGGGGGTTGAGACCCAGTACTTC	-	TRBD2	TRBV24-1	TRBJ2-5
CASSEVYKRETQYF	TGCGCCAGCAGTGAGGTTTACAAACGGGAGACCCAGTACTTC	-	-	TRBV10-2	TRBJ2-5
CASSFTGTASYEQYF	TGTGCCAGCAGTTTCACCGGGACGGCATCCTACGAGCAGTACTTC	once	-	TRBV6-6	TRBJ2-7
CASSYQEGKASPLHF	TGTGCCAGCAGTTATCAGGAAGGGAAAGCTTCACCCCTCCACTTT	-	-	TRBV6-5	TRBJ1-6
CASSRDPGSNEKLFF	TGCGCCAGCAGCCGTGATCCAGGATCTAATGAAAAACTGTTTTTT	-	-	TRBV5-1	TRBJ1-4
CATSGDRGEKLFF	TGTGCCACCAGTGGAGACAGGGGTGAAAAACTGTTTTTT	once	TRBD1	TRBV24-1	TRBJ1-4
CASTPRRGNNEQFF	TGTGCCAGCACCCCCCGCAGGGGGAACAATGAGCAGTTCTTC	once	TRBD1	TRBV6-2/TRBV6-3	TRBJ2-1
CASSWTSGSSYEQYF	TGTGCCAGCAGCTGGACTAGCGGAAGCTCCTACGAGCAGTACTTC	once	TRBD2	TRBV6-2/TRBV6-3	TRBJ2-7
CASSGRDASTDTQYF	TGTGCCAGCAGCGGACGGGACGCTAGCACAGATACGCAGTATTTT	-	-	TRBV5-5	TRBJ2-3
CASSQLLTAPLNGYTF	TGTGCCAGCAGCCAACTGTTGACGGCTCCCCTGAATGGCTACACCTTC	few	-	TRBV3-1/TRBV3-2	TRBJ1-2
CASSSDRATEAFF	TGTGCCAGCAGTTCCGACAGGGCCACTGAAGCTTTCTTT	-	TRBD1	TRBV6-5	TRBJ1-1
CASSFGQGVRDEQFF	TGCGCCAGCAGCTTTGGGCAGGGAGTTCGCGATGAGCAGTTCTTC	-	-	TRBV5-1	TRBJ2-1
CASSPPGRGYTF	TGTGCCAGCAGTCCCCCCGGACGGGGCTACACCTTC	once	-	TRBV28	TRBJ1-2
CASSQEIVYEQYF	TGTGCCAGCAGCCAAGAAATCGTATACGAGCAGTACTTC	-	-	TRBV14	TRBJ2-7
CASSHWGARNSPLHF	TGTGCCAGCAGCCACTGGGGGGCCCGTAATTCACCCCTCCACTTT	-	-	TRBV5-4	TRBJ1-6
CASSLVNSPYEQYF	TGTGCCAGCAGCTTAGTCAACAGCCCCTACGAGCAGTACTTC	-	-	TRBV7-8	TRBJ2-7
CASTPKGISNQPQHF	TGTGCCAGCACGCCCAAGGGAATTAGCAATCAGCCCCAGCATTTT	-	-	TRBV6-1	TRBJ1-5
CASSNPGQGYWQAFF	TGTGCCAGTAGTAACCCGGGACAGGGATATTGGCAAGCTTTCTTT	-	TRBD1	TRBV19	TRBJ1-1
CASMGTEYSGNTIYF	TGTGCCAGTATGGGCACGGAGTACTCTGGAAACACCATATATTTT	-	-	TRBV28	TRBJ1-3
CASSYSLPVGEQFF	TGTGCCAGCAGTTATAGCCTACCTGTTGGTGAGCAGTTCTTC	-	-	TRBV7-9	TRBJ2-1
CASRKRFGELFF	TGTGCCAGCAGAAAACGGTTCGGGGAGCTGTTTTTT	-	-	TRBV12-3/TRBV12-4	TRBJ2-2
CASSSGESSYNEQFF	TGTGCTAGCAGCTCGGGTGAGAGCTCCTACAATGAGCAGTTCTTC	-	-	TRBV7-7	TRBJ2-1